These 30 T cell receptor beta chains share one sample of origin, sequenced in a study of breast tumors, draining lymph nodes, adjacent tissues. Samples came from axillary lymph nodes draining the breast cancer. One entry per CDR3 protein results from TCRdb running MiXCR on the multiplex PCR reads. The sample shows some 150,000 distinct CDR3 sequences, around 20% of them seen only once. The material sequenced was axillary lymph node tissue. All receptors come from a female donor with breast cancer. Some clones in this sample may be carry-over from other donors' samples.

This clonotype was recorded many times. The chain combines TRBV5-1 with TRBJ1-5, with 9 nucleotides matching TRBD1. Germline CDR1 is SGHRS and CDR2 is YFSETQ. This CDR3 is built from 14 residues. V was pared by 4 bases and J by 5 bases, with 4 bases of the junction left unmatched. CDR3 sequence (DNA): TGCGCCAGCAGCGTGGGACAGGGTGATCAGCCCCAGCATTTT. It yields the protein CASSVGQGDQPQHF.

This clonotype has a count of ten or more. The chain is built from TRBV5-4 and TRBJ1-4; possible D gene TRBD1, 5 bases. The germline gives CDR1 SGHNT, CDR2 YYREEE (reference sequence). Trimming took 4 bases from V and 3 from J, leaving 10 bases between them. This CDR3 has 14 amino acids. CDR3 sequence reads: CASSSMGANEKLFF. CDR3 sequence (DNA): TGTGCCAGCAGCAGTATGGGGGCTAATGAAAAACTGTTTTTT.

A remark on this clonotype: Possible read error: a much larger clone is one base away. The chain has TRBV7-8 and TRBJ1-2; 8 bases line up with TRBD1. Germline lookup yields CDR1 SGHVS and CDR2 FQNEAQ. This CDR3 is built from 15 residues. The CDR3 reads CASGPARQGALGYAF. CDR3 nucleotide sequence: TGTGCCAGCGGCCCAGCACGGCAGGGGGCATTGGGCTACGCCTTC. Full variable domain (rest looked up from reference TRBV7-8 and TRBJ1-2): GAGVSQSPRYKVAKRGQDVALRCDPISGHVSLFWYQQALGQGPEFLTYFQNEAQLDKSGLPSDRFFAERPEGSVSTLKIQRTQQEDSAVYLCASGPARQGALGYAFGSGTRLTVV.

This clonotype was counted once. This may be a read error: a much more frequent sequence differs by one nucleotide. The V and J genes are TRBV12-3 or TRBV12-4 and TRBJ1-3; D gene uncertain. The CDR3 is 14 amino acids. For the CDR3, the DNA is TGTGCCAGCACCCGGATTAGCTCTGGAAACACCGTATATTTT. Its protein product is CASTRISSGNTVYF.

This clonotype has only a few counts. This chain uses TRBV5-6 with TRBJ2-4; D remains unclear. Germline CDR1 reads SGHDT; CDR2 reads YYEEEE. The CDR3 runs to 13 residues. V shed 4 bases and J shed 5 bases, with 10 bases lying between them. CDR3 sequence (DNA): TGTGCCAGCAGCCCCTGGGCGGAAAACATTCAGTACTTC. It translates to CASSPWAENIQYF. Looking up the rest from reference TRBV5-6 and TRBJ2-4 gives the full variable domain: DAGVTQSPTHLIKTRGQQVTLRCSPKSGHDTVSWYQQALGQGPQFIFQYYEEEERQRGNFPDRFSGHQFPNYSSELNVNALLLGDSALYLCASSPWAENIQYFGAGTRLSVL.

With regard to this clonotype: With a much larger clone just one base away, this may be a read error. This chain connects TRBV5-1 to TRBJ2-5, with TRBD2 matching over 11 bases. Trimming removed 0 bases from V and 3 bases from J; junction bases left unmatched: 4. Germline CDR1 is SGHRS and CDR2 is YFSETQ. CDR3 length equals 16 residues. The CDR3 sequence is CASSLAGTSGEETQYF. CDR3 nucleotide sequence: TGCGCCAGCAGCTTGGCCGGGACTAGCGGAGAAGAGACCCAGTACTTC.

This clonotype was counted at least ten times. The CDR3 DNA reads as TGTGCCAGCAGAAACAGGGGGCCGAGCTATGGCTACACCTTC. Translating gives CASRNRGPSYGYTF. The V call is TRBV6-1, the J call TRBJ1-2; 9 positions match TRBD1. The V gene end was trimmed by 6 bases and the J gene end by 4 bases; junction bases not matched to a gene: 6. Germline values: CDR1 MNHNS, CDR2 SASEGT. This CDR3 has 14 amino acids.

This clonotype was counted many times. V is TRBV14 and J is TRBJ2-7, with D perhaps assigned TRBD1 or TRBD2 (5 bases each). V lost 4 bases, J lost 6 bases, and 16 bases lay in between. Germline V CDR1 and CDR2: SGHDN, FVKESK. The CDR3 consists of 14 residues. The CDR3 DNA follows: TGTGCCAGCAGCCGGCGGTTGGGGGTTCCCGAGCAGTACTTC. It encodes CASSRRLGVPEQYF.

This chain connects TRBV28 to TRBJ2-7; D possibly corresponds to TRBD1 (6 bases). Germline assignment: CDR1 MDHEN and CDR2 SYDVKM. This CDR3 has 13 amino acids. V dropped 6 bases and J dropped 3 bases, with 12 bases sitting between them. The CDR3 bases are TGTGCCAGCAGGTCCGGGACATACTACGAGCAGTACTTC. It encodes CASRSGTYYEQYF.

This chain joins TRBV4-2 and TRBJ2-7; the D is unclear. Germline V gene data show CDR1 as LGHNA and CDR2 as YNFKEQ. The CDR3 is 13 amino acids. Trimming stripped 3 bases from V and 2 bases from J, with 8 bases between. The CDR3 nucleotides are TGTGCCAGCAGCCAGGCTAGTACCTACGAGCAGTACTTC. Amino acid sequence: CASSQASTYEQYF.

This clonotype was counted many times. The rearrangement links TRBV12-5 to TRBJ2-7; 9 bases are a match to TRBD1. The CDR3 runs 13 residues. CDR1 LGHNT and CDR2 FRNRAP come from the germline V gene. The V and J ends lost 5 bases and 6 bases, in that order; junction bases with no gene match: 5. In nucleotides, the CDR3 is TGTGCTAGTGGTCACGGGACAGGGTCCGAGCAGTACTTC. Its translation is CASGHGTGSEQYF.

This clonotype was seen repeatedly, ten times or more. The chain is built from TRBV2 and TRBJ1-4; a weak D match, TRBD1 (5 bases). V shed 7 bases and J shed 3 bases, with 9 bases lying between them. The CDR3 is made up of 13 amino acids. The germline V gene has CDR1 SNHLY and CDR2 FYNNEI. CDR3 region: CASMRGSNEKLFF. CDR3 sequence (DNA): TGTGCCAGCATGAGGGGCTCTAATGAAAAACTGTTTTTT.

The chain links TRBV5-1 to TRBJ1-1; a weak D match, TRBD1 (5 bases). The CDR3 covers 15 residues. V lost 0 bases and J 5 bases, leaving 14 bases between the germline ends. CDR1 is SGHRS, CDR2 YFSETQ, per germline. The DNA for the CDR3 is TGCGCCAGCAGCTTGGCGGCGGGCAGGGTTACTGAAGCTTTCTTT. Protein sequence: CASSLAAGRVTEAFF.

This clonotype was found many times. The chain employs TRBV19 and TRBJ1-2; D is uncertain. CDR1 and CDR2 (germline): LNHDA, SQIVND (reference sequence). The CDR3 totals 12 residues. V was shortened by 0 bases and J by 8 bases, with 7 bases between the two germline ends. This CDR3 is CASSIEGRGYTF. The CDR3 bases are TGTGCCAGTAGTATAGAAGGCAGGGGCTACACCTTC.

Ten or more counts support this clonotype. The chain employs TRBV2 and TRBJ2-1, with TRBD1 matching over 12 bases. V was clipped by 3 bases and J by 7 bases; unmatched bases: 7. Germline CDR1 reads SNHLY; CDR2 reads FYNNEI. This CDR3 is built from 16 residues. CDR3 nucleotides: TGTGCCAGCAGTGACCGGGACAGGGGGCTTTTGAATGAGCAGTTCTTC. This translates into CASSDRDRGLLNEQFF.

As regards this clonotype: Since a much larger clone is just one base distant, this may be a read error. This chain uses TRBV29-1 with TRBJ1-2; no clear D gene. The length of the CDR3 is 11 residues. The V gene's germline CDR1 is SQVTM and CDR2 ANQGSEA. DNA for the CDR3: TGCAGCGTTGAGGGCCGGGGTGGCTACGCCTTC. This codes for CSVEGRGGYAF. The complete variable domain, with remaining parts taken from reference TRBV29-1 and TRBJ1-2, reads SAVISQKPSRDICQRGTSLTIQCQVDSQVTMMFWYRQQPGQSLTLIATANQGSEATYESGFVIDKFPISRPNLTFSTLTVSNMSPEDSSIYLCSVEGRGGYAFGSGTRLTVV.

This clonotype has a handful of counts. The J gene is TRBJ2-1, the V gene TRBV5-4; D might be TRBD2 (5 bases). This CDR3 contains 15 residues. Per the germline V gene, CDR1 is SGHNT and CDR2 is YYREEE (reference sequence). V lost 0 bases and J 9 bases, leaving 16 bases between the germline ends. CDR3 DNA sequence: TGTGCCAGCAGCTTGGCCGGACTCAATGTTGGTGAGCAGTTCTTC. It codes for CASSLAGLNVGEQFF.

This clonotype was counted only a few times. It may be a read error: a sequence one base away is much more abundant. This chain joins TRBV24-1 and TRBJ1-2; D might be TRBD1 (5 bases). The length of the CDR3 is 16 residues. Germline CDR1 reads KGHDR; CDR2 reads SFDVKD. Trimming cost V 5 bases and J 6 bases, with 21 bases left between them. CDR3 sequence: CATSGAGSGLYNGYTF. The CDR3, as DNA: TGTGCCACCAGTGGCGCAGGGAGTGGGCTCTATAATGGCTACACCTTC.

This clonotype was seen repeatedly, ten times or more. The CDR3 sequence: CATSRPSGRSRTDTQYF. CDR3 bases: TGTGCCACCAGCAGACCCTCTGGACGTAGCCGCACAGATACGCAGTATTTT. The chain recombines TRBV15 with TRBJ2-3, with unresolved D. This CDR3 is 17 amino acids long. Trimming removed 2 bases at V and 1 base at J, with 16 bases between. The V gene's germline CDR1 is LNHNV and CDR2 YYDKDF (reference sequence).

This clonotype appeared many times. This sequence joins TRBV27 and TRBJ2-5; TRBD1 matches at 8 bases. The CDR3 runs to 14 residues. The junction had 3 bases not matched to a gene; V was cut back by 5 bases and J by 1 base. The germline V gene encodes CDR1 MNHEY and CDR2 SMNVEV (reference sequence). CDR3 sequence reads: CASSHRGSQETQYF. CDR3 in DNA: TGTGCCAGCAGTCACAGGGGGTCCCAAGAGACCCAGTACTTC.

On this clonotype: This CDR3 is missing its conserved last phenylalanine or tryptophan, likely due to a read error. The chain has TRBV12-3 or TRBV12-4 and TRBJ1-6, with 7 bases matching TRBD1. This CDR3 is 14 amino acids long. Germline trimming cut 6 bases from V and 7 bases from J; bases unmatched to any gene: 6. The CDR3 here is CASRSQGCNSPLHL. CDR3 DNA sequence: TGTGCCAGCAGGTCACAGGGGTGCAATTCACCCCTCCACCTT.

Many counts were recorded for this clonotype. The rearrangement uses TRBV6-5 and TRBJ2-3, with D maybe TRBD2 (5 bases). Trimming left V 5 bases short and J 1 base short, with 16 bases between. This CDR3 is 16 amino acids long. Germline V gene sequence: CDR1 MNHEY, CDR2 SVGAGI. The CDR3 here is CASSVGLAGGTDTQYF. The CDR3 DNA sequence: TGTGCCAGCAGTGTTGGGCTAGCAGGCGGCACAGATACGCAGTATTTT.

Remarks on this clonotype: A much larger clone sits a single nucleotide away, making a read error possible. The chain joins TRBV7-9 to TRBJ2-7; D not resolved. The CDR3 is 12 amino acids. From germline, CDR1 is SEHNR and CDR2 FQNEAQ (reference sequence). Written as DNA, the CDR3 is TGTGCCAGCAGCTTAGATGCTATCGAGCGGTACTTC. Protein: CASSLDAIERYF.

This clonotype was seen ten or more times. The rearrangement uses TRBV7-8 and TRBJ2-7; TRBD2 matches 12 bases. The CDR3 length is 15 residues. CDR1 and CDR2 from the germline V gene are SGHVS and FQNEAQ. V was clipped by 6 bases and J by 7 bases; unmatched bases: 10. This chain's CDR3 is CASSLSSGRAWEQYF. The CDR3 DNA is TGTGCCAGCAGTTTATCTAGCGGGAGGGCCTGGGAGCAGTACTTC.

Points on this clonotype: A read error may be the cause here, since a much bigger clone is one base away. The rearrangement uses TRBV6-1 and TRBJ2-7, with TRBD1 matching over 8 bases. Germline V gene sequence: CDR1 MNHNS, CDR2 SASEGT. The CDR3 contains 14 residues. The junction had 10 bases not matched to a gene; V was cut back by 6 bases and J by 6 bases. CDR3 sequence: CASRTQGQVGEQYF. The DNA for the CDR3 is TGTGCCAGCAGAACTCAGGGACAGGTTGGCGAGCAGTACTTC.

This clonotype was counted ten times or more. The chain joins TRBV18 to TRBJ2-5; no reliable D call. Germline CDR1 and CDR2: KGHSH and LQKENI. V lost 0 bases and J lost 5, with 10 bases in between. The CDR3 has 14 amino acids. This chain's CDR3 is CASSPPSGSETQYF. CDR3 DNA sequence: TGTGCCAGCTCACCACCGTCCGGGTCGGAGACCCAGTACTTC.

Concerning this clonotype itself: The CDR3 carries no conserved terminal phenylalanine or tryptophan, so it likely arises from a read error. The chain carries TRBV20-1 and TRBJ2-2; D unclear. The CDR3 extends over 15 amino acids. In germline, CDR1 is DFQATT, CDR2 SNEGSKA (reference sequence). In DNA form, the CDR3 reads TGCAGTGCCAGAGATCGGACGGGCCGAACCGGGGAGCTGTTTTCT. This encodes CSARDRTGRTGELFS.

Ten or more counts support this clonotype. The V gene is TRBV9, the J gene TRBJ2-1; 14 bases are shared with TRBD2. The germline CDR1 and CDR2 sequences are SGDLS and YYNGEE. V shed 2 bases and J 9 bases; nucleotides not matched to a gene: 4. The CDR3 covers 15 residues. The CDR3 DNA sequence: TGTGCCAGCAGCGTCGGGACTAGCGGGAGAAGTGAGCAGTTCTTC. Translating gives CASSVGTSGRSEQFF.

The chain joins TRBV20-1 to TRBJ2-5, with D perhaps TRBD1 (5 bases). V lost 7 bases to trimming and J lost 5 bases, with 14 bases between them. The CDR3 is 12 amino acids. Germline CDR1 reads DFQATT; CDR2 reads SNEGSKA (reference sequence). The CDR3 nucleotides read TGCAGTGTGAATGGGGCGTGGGAGACCCAGTACTTC. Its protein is CSVNGAWETQYF.

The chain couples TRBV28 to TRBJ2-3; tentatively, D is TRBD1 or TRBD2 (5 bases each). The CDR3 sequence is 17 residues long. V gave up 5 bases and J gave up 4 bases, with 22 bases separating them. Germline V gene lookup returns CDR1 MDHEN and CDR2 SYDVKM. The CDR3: CASSGRDGAKVADTQYF. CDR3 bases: TGTGCCAGCAGTGGCCGGGACGGGGCAAAAGTAGCAGATACGCAGTATTTT.